This TCR beta chain was sequenced in a study of vaccination effects on CD4 cells after COVID-19. CDR1 is MNHEY and CDR2 is SVGEGT in the germline V gene. This CDR3 has 14 amino acids. V lost 2 bases to trimming and J lost 4 bases, with 11 bases between them. Comments on this clone: Its antigen remains unidentified.

Using viral peptide pools, the ViraFEST assay grew out antigen-specific CD4+ T cells prior to sequencing. Isolating CD4+ T cells followed about 10 days of culture. All study participants received two doses of BNT162b2 or mRNA-1273 vaccine. TCRdb's table, derived via immunoSEQ multiplex PCR, lists solely in-frame clones and lacks some. The repertoire holds over 25,000 clones, 65% to 90% seen once, with around 5.9% in the top ten. This chain connects TRBV6-2 or TRBV6-3 to TRBJ1-1; D ambiguous. The sequence was obtained from a human donor who received a COVID-19 vaccine. Some clones in this sample may be carry-over from other donors' samples. This specimen consisted of CD4+ T cells from PBMCs cultured with SARS-CoV-2 spike peptides, obtained after COVID-19 vaccination. CDR3 bases: TGTGCCAGCAGTTACGACGGGTGGGGCACTGAAGCTTTCTTT. This encodes CASSYDGWGTEAFF.